Presented here are 32 T cell receptor beta chains from one specimen sequenced in a study of blood T cell repertoires in COVID-19. TCRdb's table, derived via immunoSEQ multiplex PCR, lists solely in-frame clones and lacks some. The sample yields approximately 240,000 clones, roughly 82% seen once. Input material: peripheral blood. The receptors were sampled from an elderly woman with active or convalescent COVID-19.

The chain carries TRBV5-4 and TRBJ2-1; 7 nucleotides agree with TRBD2. This CDR3 has 16 residues. Trimming removed 1 base from V and 5 bases from J; junction bases left unmatched: 9. Per germline, CDR1 SGHNT and CDR2 YYREEE (reference sequence). CDR3 loop: CASSLIPGGGDNEQFF. Here the CDR3 DNA reads TGTGCCAGCAGCTTGATTCCCGGCGGGGGAGACAATGAGCAGTTCTTC. Filled out from reference TRBV5-4 and TRBJ2-1, the complete variable domain reads ETGVTQSPTHLIKTRGQQVTLRCSSQSGHNTVSWYQQALGQGPQFIFQYYREEENGRGNFPPRFSGLQFPNYSSELNVNALELDDSALYLCASSLIPGGGDNEQFFGPGTRLTVL.

The chain uses TRBV29-1 and TRBJ1-3; 8 bases map to TRBD1. This CDR3 comprises 14 residues. V lost 4 bases to trimming and J lost 4 bases; unmatched junction nucleotides: 6. From germline, CDR1 is SQVTM and CDR2 ANQGSEA. In DNA form, the CDR3 reads TGCAGCGTTGTAGGACAGGGTGCGGGAAACACCATATATTTT. Its translation: CSVVGQGAGNTIYF.

V and J are TRBV5-1 and TRBJ2-7, with 14 bases lining up with TRBD2. V shed 4 bases, J shed 5 bases, and the junction held 8 bases outside the gene matches. CDR3 length equals 16 residues. Germline CDR1 reads SGHRS; CDR2 reads YFSETQ. In DNA, the CDR3 is TGCGCCAGCAGCCGCGGTGTGACTAGCGGGAGGGACGAGCAGTACTTC. Translating gives CASSRGVTSGRDEQYF. Supplemented by reference TRBV5-1 and TRBJ2-7, the full variable domain reads KAGVTQTPRYLIKTRGQQVTLSCSPISGHRSVSWYQQTPGQGLQFLFEYFSETQRNKGNFPGRFSGRQFSNSRSEMNVSTLELGDSALYLCASSRGVTSGRDEQYFGPGTRLTVT.

The chain carries TRBV4-1 and TRBJ1-5; weak D call: TRBD1 (5 bases). The germline gives CDR1 MGHRA, CDR2 YSYEKL. The CDR3 is 16 amino acids. Trimming stripped 1 base from V and 1 base from J, with 11 bases between. CDR3 sequence (DNA): TGCGCCAGCAGCCAAGTACCGGGGGGGAGCAATCAGCCCCAGCATTTT. This encodes CASSQVPGGSNQPQHF.

The gene calls are TRBV2 and TRBJ1-5, with D unresolved. The V gene lost 11 bases and the J gene lost 0 bases, with 17 bases spanning the gap. Germline-derived CDR1 and CDR2 are SNHLY and FYNNEI. This CDR3 is built from 15 residues. The CDR3 coding sequence is TGTGCCTCCGAGCGCCAAATCAATAGCAATCAGCCCCAGCATTTT. Encoded protein: CASERQINSNQPQHF.

The rearrangement uses TRBV11-2 and TRBJ1-2, with 7 positions matching TRBD1. This CDR3 contains 16 residues. J gave up 5 bases and V 4 bases, and 13 bases lay outside the gene matches. Per the germline V gene, CDR1 is SGHAT and CDR2 is FQNNGV. The CDR3 here is CASSSIKTGPWYGYTF. The CDR3 DNA reads TGTGCCAGCAGCTCAATAAAGACAGGGCCATGGTATGGCTACACCTTC.

This chain uses TRBV28 with TRBJ1-5; no clear D gene. In germline, CDR1 is MDHEN, CDR2 SYDVKM. There are 12 residues in the CDR3. V was trimmed by 5 bases and J by 7 bases, leaving 9 bases between them. The CDR3 loop reads CASSVEFQPQHF. CDR3 DNA: TGTGCCAGCAGTGTCGAGTTCCAGCCCCAGCATTTT. The variable domain in full, with the rest retrieved from reference TRBV28 and TRBJ1-5, is DVKVTQSSRYLVKRTGEKVFLECVQDMDHENMFWYRQDPGLGLRLIYFSYDVKMKEKGDIPEGYSVSREKKERFSLILESASTNQTSMYLCASSVEFQPQHFGDGTRLSIL.

This chain connects TRBV6-2 or TRBV6-3 to TRBJ2-5, with D tentatively TRBD1 (5 bases). Germline V gives CDR1 MNHEY, CDR2 SVGEGT. The CDR3 covers 14 residues. Trimming left V 2 bases short and J 1 base short, with 8 bases between. CDR3 nucleotide sequence: TGTGCCAGCAGTTACCCTCAGGGCCAAGAGACCCAGTACTTC. This codes for CASSYPQGQETQYF.

This clone was observed a handful of times. V is TRBV19 and J is TRBJ1-2, with D possibly being TRBD1 (6 bases). Germline CDR1 and CDR2: LNHDA and SQIVND (reference sequence). The CDR3 has 12 residues. Trimming pared 4 bases from V and 3 bases from J, leaving 6 bases between. DNA for the CDR3: TGTGCCAGTAGTAGACAGGACTATGGCTACACCTTC. Translated, it gives CASSRQDYGYTF.

This chain joins TRBV28 and TRBJ1-5; unclear D gene. The CDR3 has 15 amino acids. V was trimmed by 3 bases and J by 3 bases, leaving 12 bases between them. Germline assignment: CDR1 MDHEN and CDR2 SYDVKM. CDR3 sequence (DNA): TGTGCCAGCAGTTTGCGGCAGTCCCACAATCAGCCCCAGCATTTT. It yields the protein CASSLRQSHNQPQHF.

This CDR3 is CASSVSTSAGEKLFF. CDR3 bases: TGTGCCAGCAGTGTTAGCACGAGCGCGGGTGAAAAACTGTTTTTT. The chain carries TRBV7-9 and TRBJ1-4, with D hard to call. Germline CDR1 reads SEHNR; CDR2 reads FQNEAQ (reference sequence). V was clipped by 6 bases and J by 7 bases, with 18 bases between them. This CDR3 region has 15 residues.

This clone was seen just once. This sequence joins TRBV5-1 and TRBJ2-5; TRBD1 matches 9 bases. The trim removed 4 bases at V and 5 bases at J, leaving 6 bases unmatched. The length of the CDR3 is 14 residues. Looked up from germline, CDR1 is SGHRS and CDR2 is YFSETQ. The CDR3 region is CASSARTGAETQYF. CDR3 DNA: TGCGCCAGCAGCGCCCGGACAGGGGCCGAGACCCAGTACTTC.

The CDR3 bases are TGCGCCAGCAGCCAGATGGACTTTCGTGGCTACACCTTC. The encoded protein is CASSQMDFRGYTF. The chain has TRBV4-1 and TRBJ1-2, with no clear D. The CDR3 sequence is 13 residues long. Germline lookup yields CDR1 MGHRA and CDR2 YSYEKL. Trimming pared 3 bases from V and 7 bases from J, leaving 12 bases between.

The V gene is TRBV6-5, the J gene TRBJ2-2; TRBD2 might be the D (7 bases). Germline V gene sequence: CDR1 MNHEY, CDR2 SVGAGI. Trimming left V 8 bases short and J 7 bases short, with 17 bases between. The CDR3 has 14 residues. This CDR3 reads CASLRGGAGGELFF. CDR3 nucleotides: TGTGCCAGCCTCCGCGGGGGCGCCGGCGGGGAGCTGTTTTTT.

The chain combines TRBV2 with TRBJ1-2; 7 nucleotides align to TRBD1. V lost 7 bases and J lost 7; bases outside the gene matches: 12. This CDR3 comprises 14 residues. From germline, CDR1 is SNHLY and CDR2 FYNNEI. CDR3 sequence (DNA): TGTGCCAGCATTTATAGACAGGGTGGGTTTGGCTACACCTTC. This sequence encodes CASIYRQGGFGYTF.

This chain links TRBV5-1 with TRBJ1-3; a possible D gene is TRBD1 (5 bases). Germline-derived CDR1 and CDR2 are SGHRS and YFSETQ. This CDR3 contains 17 residues. Trimming left V 0 bases short and J 6 bases short, with 19 bases between. CDR3 region: CASSLGLGRRELNTIYF. The CDR3 nucleotides are TGCGCCAGCAGCTTGGGTCTGGGACGGAGGGAATTAAACACCATATATTTT. Based on the CDR3 plus reference TRBV5-1 and TRBJ1-3, the full variable domain is KAGVTQTPRYLIKTRGQQVTLSCSPISGHRSVSWYQQTPGQGLQFLFEYFSETQRNKGNFPGRFSGRQFSNSRSEMNVSTLELGDSALYLCASSLGLGRRELNTIYFGEGSWLTVV.

V and J are TRBV27 and TRBJ2-2, with 11 bases matching TRBD1. With V trimmed by 10 bases and J by 6 bases, 19 bases remained unmatched. The CDR3 has 18 amino acids. Germline CDR1 is MNHEY and CDR2 is SMNVEV (reference sequence). The CDR3 DNA follows: TGTGCCATCGAACTACGGGACAGGGGGAGGGAATCTCCCGGGGAGCTGTTTTTT. Encoded protein: CAIELRDRGRESPGELFF.

The chain recombines TRBV18 with TRBJ1-5, with unresolved D. The germline gives CDR1 KGHSH, CDR2 LQKENI. V lost 3 bases and J lost 1, with 7 bases in between. The CDR3 consists of 14 residues. This chain's CDR3 is CASSPGTSNQPQHF. CDR3 in DNA: TGTGCCAGCTCACCGGGCACGAGCAATCAGCCCCAGCATTTT.

The CDR3 loop reads CASSLYQGSSGNTIYF. CDR3 in DNA: TGCGCCAGCAGCCTATATCAGGGGTCATCCGGAAACACCATATATTTT. The chain recombines TRBV5-1 with TRBJ1-3; D is perhaps TRBD1 (6 bases). This CDR3 contains 16 residues. The germline V gene encodes CDR1 SGHRS and CDR2 YFSETQ. Trimming stripped 4 bases from V and 4 bases from J, with 18 bases between.

The chain carries TRBV11-2 and TRBJ1-1; 7 nucleotides align to TRBD1. The CDR3 has 14 amino acids. Germline V CDR1 and CDR2: SGHAT, FQNNGV. Germline trimming cut 3 bases from V and 4 bases from J; bases unmatched to any gene: 5. CDR3 coding DNA: TGTGCCAGCAGCTTTGAGGGGGCGGGCACTGAAGCTTTCTTT. This encodes CASSFEGAGTEAFF.

A single count supports this clone. The genes are TRBV2 and TRBJ1-1, with no clear D. The germline V gene has CDR1 SNHLY and CDR2 FYNNEI. Trimming cost V 6 bases and J 5 bases, with 10 bases left between them. The CDR3 has 12 residues. This CDR3 is CASREGRTEAFF. The CDR3 bases are TGTGCCAGCAGAGAGGGCCGGACTGAAGCTTTCTTT.

This clone was counted between two and nine times. The chain carries TRBV5-1 and TRBJ2-7, with a possible D match to TRBD1 (6 bases). Germline lookup yields CDR1 SGHRS and CDR2 YFSETQ. V was pared by 1 base and J by 5 bases, with 10 bases between. The CDR3 runs to 13 residues. CDR3 in DNA: TGCGCCAGCAGCTTGACAGGGTTCGACGAGCAGTACTTC. Amino acid sequence: CASSLTGFDEQYF.

The rearrangement uses TRBV5-1 and TRBJ1-6; 8 bases are shared with TRBD1. Germline trimming cut 1 base from V and 7 bases from J; bases unmatched to any gene: 4. Per germline, CDR1 SGHRS and CDR2 YFSETQ. This CDR3 has 15 amino acids. The CDR3 sequence: CASSLQQGANSPLHF. The CDR3 nucleotides read TGCGCCAGCAGCTTGCAGCAGGGGGCCAATTCACCCCTCCACTTT.

The chain has TRBV6-5 and TRBJ2-1; TRBD2 matches 16 bases. V dropped 6 bases and J dropped 7; count of bases not matched to a gene: 3. The CDR3 loop spans 15 amino acids. Germline lookup yields CDR1 MNHEY and CDR2 SVGAGI. The DNA of the CDR3 is TGTGCCAGCAGGGGACTAGCGGGAGGGCCGAATGAGCAGTTCTTC. As protein: CASRGLAGGPNEQFF.

As DNA, the CDR3 is TGTGCCAGCAGTGAAGGAGGGCTTCTGAGAGCCAACGTCCTGACTTTC. This encodes CASSEGGLLRANVLTF. This chain links TRBV6-1 with TRBJ2-6, with a tentative D call TRBD2 (5 bases). Germline V gene sequence: CDR1 MNHNS, CDR2 SASEGT. V was shortened by 1 base and J by 7 bases, with 14 bases between the two germline ends. This CDR3 spans 16 amino acids.

This clone appeared a single time. This sequence joins TRBV18 and TRBJ1-4; 8 positions match TRBD1. CDR1 and CDR2 from the germline V gene are KGHSH and LQKENI. V lost 3 bases to trimming and J lost 4 bases; unmatched junction nucleotides: 7. The CDR3 extends over 16 amino acids. The CDR3 nucleotides are TGTGCCAGCTCACCTACGAACAGGGGGGATAATGAAAAACTGTTTTTT. This codes for CASSPTNRGDNEKLFF. The whole variable domain, filled in from reference TRBV18 and TRBJ1-4, reads NAGVMQNPRHLVRRRGQEARLRCSPMKGHSHVYWYRQLPEEGLKFMVYLQKENIIDESGMPKERFSAEFPKEGPSILRIQQVVRGDSAAYFCASSPTNRGDNEKLFFGSGTQLSVL.

V gene TRBV12-3 or TRBV12-4 combines with J gene TRBJ1-2; D remains ambiguous. The CDR3 has 13 residues. V was pared by 6 bases and J by 0 bases, with 8 bases between. The CDR3 reads CASRTDSNYGYTF. Written as DNA, the CDR3 is TGTGCCAGCAGGACGGACTCTAACTATGGCTACACCTTC.

This chain joins TRBV19 and TRBJ1-6, with 7 bases fitting TRBD1. After removal of 7 bases from V and 4 bases from J, the junction contained 1 base not matched to a gene. CDR1 is LNHDA and CDR2 is SQIVND in the germline V gene (reference sequence). CDR3 length equals 13 residues. The CDR3 here is CASNRGYNSPLHF. Here the CDR3 DNA reads TGTGCCAGTAACAGGGGATATAATTCACCCCTCCACTTT.

The gene calls are TRBV3-1 (or the pseudogene TRBV3-2) and TRBJ2-1, with D perhaps TRBD2 (5 bases). Trimming left V 2 bases short and J 7 bases short, with 12 bases between. Per the germline V gene, CDR1 is LGHDT and CDR2 is YNNKEL (reference sequence). This CDR3 spans 14 amino acids. The chain's CDR3 is CASSQYTSGNEQFF. The DNA of the CDR3 is TGTGCCAGCAGCCAATACACAAGCGGTAATGAGCAGTTCTTC.

This clone was detected once. This chain connects TRBV5-4 to TRBJ1-5; no reliable D call. Germline values: CDR1 SGHNT, CDR2 YYREEE (reference sequence). The CDR3 runs 13 residues. The V end was cut by 3 bases, the J end by 2 bases, with 6 bases between. CDR3 sequence (DNA): TGTGCCAGCAGCTATCAGGGCAATCAGCCCCAGCATTTT. This gives the protein CASSYQGNQPQHF.

This clone was counted a few times. The CDR3 nucleotides are TGTGCCAGCAGTTCGAATCTATGGGAAAAACTGTTTTTT. It codes for CASSSNLWEKLFF. V and J are TRBV12-3 or TRBV12-4 and TRBJ1-4; D uncertain. The CDR3 is 13 amino acids. Trimming took 4 bases from V and 8 from J, leaving 11 bases between them.

The chain has TRBV18 and TRBJ2-4, with 7 bases lining up with TRBD1. J was trimmed by 4 bases and V by 6 bases; bases with no gene match: 6. The V gene's germline CDR1 is KGHSH and CDR2 LQKENI. This CDR3 has 14 residues. CDR3 DNA sequence: TGTGCCAGCTCTATCGACAGGGATAAAAACATTCAGTACTTC. Encoded protein: CASSIDRDKNIQYF.